This TCR beta chain is from a study of T cells in Graves' hyperthyroidism and ophthalmopathy. General study results and limits: Through a model of 13 V-J features, ophthalmopathy was separated from stable hyperthyroidism.

TCR beta CDR3 regions were amplified from RNA. The TCR CDR3 first-round RT-PCR relied on the HTBI primer set. A single record per CDR3 protein comes from TCRdb applying MiXCR to the multiplex PCR reads. The sample includes some 300,000 distinct CDR3 sequences, roughly an eighth seen only once; the top ten take roughly 7.9%. Of note for this clonotype: Its antigen is as yet unknown.

The TCR originated in a woman in her forties with Graves' hyperthyroidism. Sample: blood.

The CDR3 reads CASSGQVLNTEAFF. The DNA for the CDR3 is TGTGCCAGCAGCGGACAGGTACTTAACACTGAAGCTTTCTTT. The chain has TRBV2 and TRBJ1-1; the match to TRBD1 covers 7 bases. The CDR3 covers 14 residues. Germline CDR1 reads SNHLY; CDR2 reads FYNNEI. With 6 bases clipped from V and 2 bases from J, the junction kept 6 bases outside the gene matches. The complete variable domain, with remaining parts taken from reference TRBV2 and TRBJ1-1, reads EPEVTQTPSHQVTQMGQEVILRCVPISNHLYFYWYRQILGQKVEFLVSFYNNEISEKSEIFDDQFSVERPDGSNFTLKIRSTKLEDSAMYFCASSGQVLNTEAFFGQGTRLTVV.